These T cell receptor beta chains were read from a single sample in a study of cytomegalovirus exposure and HLA in healthy donors. Method: immunoSEQ multiplex PCR; TCRdb's copy keeps in-frame clones and lacks some. The sample contains around 40,000 clones, roughly two thirds of which appear only once. The sequenced material came from PBMCs. The receptors originated from a man aged 30-40 years in good health and CMV-seronegative. Both conserved end residues are part of each CDR3. The D gene is left open where the match is weak. Expanded clones are given a class, and other clones once, few, many or no size at all.

length: 12
D: TRBD1
J: TRBJ1-5
V: TRBV2
size: .
DNA: TGTGCCAGCAGTGGGGACAGTTGGTCCCAGCATTTT
CDR3: CASSGDSWSQHF

length: 14
D: .
J: TRBJ2-7
V: TRBV5-1
size: .
DNA: TGCGCCAGCAGCTTGGGTAGCGGAGCCTACGAGCAGTACTTC
CDR3: CASSLGSGAYEQYF

length: 12
D: .
J: TRBJ1-1
V: TRBV29-1
size: .
DNA: TGCAGCTACAGTCGGACTAACACTGAAGCTTTCTTT
CDR3: CSYSRTNTEAFF

length: 14
D: .
J: TRBJ2-2
V: TRBV10-1
size: .
DNA: TGCGCCAGCAGTGCGAGCGATAGACCCGGGGAGCTGTTTTTT
CDR3: CASSASDRPGELFF

length: 14
D: .
J: TRBJ2-1
V: TRBV6-5
size: medium-sized
DNA: TGTGCCAGCAGTTACAGTAGCTCCTACAATGAGCAGTTCTTC
CDR3: CASSYSSSYNEQFF

length: 14
D: TRBD2
J: TRBJ2-7
V: TRBV2
size: .
DNA: TGTGCCAGCAGACCCACTAGCGGCTCCTACGAGCAGTACTTC
CDR3: CASRPTSGSYEQYF

length: 16
D: .
J: TRBJ1-6
V: TRBV21-1
size: .
DNA: TGTGCCACCGACATGATAAAGGGACAGGTCCATTCACCCCTCCACTTT
CDR3: CATDMIKGQVHSPLHF

length: 15
D: TRBD1
J: TRBJ1-6
V: TRBV5-1
size: few
DNA: TGCGCCAGCAGCTTGGGGGACAGGAGCAATTCACCCCTCCACTTT
CDR3: CASSLGDRSNSPLHF

length: 14
D: TRBD1
J: TRBJ1-2
V: TRBV5-1
size: .
DNA: TGCGCCAGCAGCGAGGGACAGGGGAACTATGGCTACACCTTC
CDR3: CASSEGQGNYGYTF

length: 14
D: .
J: TRBJ2-3
V: TRBV13
size: .
DNA: TGTGCCAGCAGCTCCGGACTGAACACAGATACGCAGTATTTT
CDR3: CASSSGLNTDTQYF

length: 12
D: .
J: TRBJ2-7
V: TRBV27
size: .
DNA: TGTGCCAGCAGTTCCCTCACATACGAGCAGTACTTC
CDR3: CASSSLTYEQYF

length: 17
D: .
J: TRBJ2-7
V: TRBV4-1
size: medium-sized
DNA: TGCGCCAGCAGCCAAGATCGAATGGGGGGGGCTGTGGACGAGCAGTACTTC
CDR3: CASSQDRMGGAVDEQYF

length: 16
D: .
J: TRBJ2-2
V: TRBV7-6
size: .
DNA: TGTGCCAGCAGCTTAGAACCGGGTGCGAACACCGGGGAGCTGTTTTTT
CDR3: CASSLEPGANTGELFF

length: 14
D: TRBD1
J: TRBJ1-2
V: TRBV10-3
size: .
DNA: TGTGCCATCAGTGCTAATCCGGACAGGGAAGGCTACACCTTC
CDR3: CAISANPDREGYTF

length: 13
D: .
J: TRBJ2-7
V: TRBV4-1
size: few
DNA: TGCGCCAGCAGCCAAGTCGGGGACTACGAGCAGTACTTC
CDR3: CASSQVGDYEQYF

length: 10
D: .
J: TRBJ1-1
V: TRBV29-1
size: .
DNA: TGCAGCGCCGCGGACAAGGAAGCTTTCTTT
CDR3: CSAADKEAFF

length: 16
D: .
J: TRBJ1-2
V: TRBV11-2
size: .
DNA: TGTGCCAGCAGCCCCCTCCGGAGTCGGCGGTCGGATGGCTACACCTTC
CDR3: CASSPLRSRRSDGYTF

length: 13
D: .
J: TRBJ1-5
V: TRBV5-1
size: .
DNA: TGCGCCAGCAGACGGGACACCAATCAGCCCCAGCATTTT
CDR3: CASRRDTNQPQHF

length: 18
D: .
J: TRBJ1-6
V: TRBV5-8
size: .
DNA: TGTGCCAGCAGCCTGCTGGTAATATCAGGGGCTACTAATTCACCCCTCCACTTT
CDR3: CASSLLVISGATNSPLHF

length: 15
D: .
J: TRBJ2-3
V: TRBV6-5
size: .
DNA: TGTGCCAGCAGGCTCGCTGGACTAACCACAGATACGCAGTATTTT
CDR3: CASRLAGLTTDTQYF

length: 15
D: .
J: TRBJ1-1
V: TRBV6-5
size: .
DNA: TGTGCCAGCAGTTACTCCGGTAACCGGAACACTGAAGCTTTCTTT
CDR3: CASSYSGNRNTEAFF

length: 14
D: .
J: TRBJ2-3
V: TRBV15
size: .
DNA: TGTGCCACCGGAGGAGGGGGCCCCACAGATACGCAGTATTTT
CDR3: CATGGGGPTDTQYF

length: 15
D: TRBD1
J: TRBJ1-4
V: TRBV29-1
size: .
DNA: TGCAGCGTTAGCGATTCCGAGACAGGGGTGGAAAAACTGTTTTTT
CDR3: CSVSDSETGVEKLFF

length: 14
D: .
J: TRBJ1-4
V: TRBV6-1
size: .
DNA: TGTGCCAGCAGATTGGGGGGGGGTGGTGAAAAACTGTTTTTT
CDR3: CASRLGGGGEKLFF

length: 15
D: TRBD2
J: TRBJ2-7
V: TRBV6-1
size: .
DNA: TGTGCCAGCAGCCGCCCGGGACTAGCGGGAACAAACTGGTACTTC
CDR3: CASSRPGLAGTNWYF

length: 13
D: .
J: TRBJ1-4
V: TRBV19
size: .
DNA: TGTGCCAGTAATGTGGCAGGGAGGGAAAAACTGTTTTTT
CDR3: CASNVAGREKLFF

length: 13
D: .
J: TRBJ2-7
V: TRBV13
size: .
DNA: TGTGCCAGCAGCTTAGACCTCACAAACGAGCAGTACTTC
CDR3: CASSLDLTNEQYF

length: 15
D: TRBD1
J: TRBJ2-1
V: TRBV11-3
size: .
DNA: TGTGCCAGCAGCTTGTTTCCGGGACAGTACAATGAGCAGTTCTTC
CDR3: CASSLFPGQYNEQFF

length: 13
D: .
J: TRBJ2-5
V: TRBV29-1
size: .
DNA: TGCAGCGTCTCCGCCGGAGGTCAAGAGACCCAGTACTTC
CDR3: CSVSAGGQETQYF

length: 16
D: .
J: TRBJ2-7
V: TRBV5-4
size: few
DNA: TGTGCCAGCAGCTTGGGAGGGTCTGGGGGCGGTTACGAGCAGTACTTC
CDR3: CASSLGGSGGGYEQYF

length: 14
D: TRBD1
J: TRBJ2-5
V: TRBV28
size: once
DNA: TGTGCCAGCAGTATCGGGACAGGCCAAGAGACCCAGTACTTC
CDR3: CASSIGTGQETQYF

length: 15
D: TRBD1
J: TRBJ1-2
V: TRBV29-1
size: .
DNA: TGCAGCGTTACACCGGTAGGACAGGGGTTGTATGGCTACACCTTC
CDR3: CSVTPVGQGLYGYTF

length: 13
D: .
J: TRBJ2-1
V: TRBV27
size: .
DNA: TGTGCCAGCAGTTTATCGCCTAACAATGAGCAGTTCTTC
CDR3: CASSLSPNNEQFF

length: 15
D: TRBD2
J: TRBJ2-1
V: TRBV11-3
size: .
DNA: TGTGCCAGCAGCTCCGGACTAGCGGGGGGCGGTGAGCAGTTCTTC
CDR3: CASSSGLAGGGEQFF

length: 11
D: .
J: TRBJ2-1
V: TRBV7-8
size: .
DNA: TGTGCCAGCAGCCTAAACAATGAGCAGTTCTTC
CDR3: CASSLNNEQFF

length: 14
D: .
J: TRBJ1-2
V: TRBV6-5
size: .
DNA: TGTGCCAGCAGTTACAACAGGGATAGCTATGGCTACACCTTC
CDR3: CASSYNRDSYGYTF

length: 13
D: TRBD1
J: TRBJ2-7
V: TRBV7-2
size: medium-sized
DNA: TGTGCCAGCAGCTTAAACAGGGGATACGAGCAGTACTTC
CDR3: CASSLNRGYEQYF

length: 14
D: TRBD2
J: TRBJ2-3
V: TRBV6-5
size: .
DNA: TGTGCCAGCAGTTATCGGGAGGACGCCGATACGCAGTATTTT
CDR3: CASSYREDADTQYF

length: 14
D: TRBD1
J: TRBJ1-2
V: TRBV6-5
size: .
DNA: TGTGCCAGCAGTCGGACAGGGGGAGTCTATGGCTACACCTTC
CDR3: CASSRTGGVYGYTF

length: 16
D: TRBD1
J: TRBJ1-1
V: TRBV4-1
size: once
DNA: TGCGCCAGCAGCCAACCCCGGGACAGGGGGCACACTGAAGCTTTCTTT
CDR3: CASSQPRDRGHTEAFF

length: 15
D: TRBD1
J: TRBJ1-1
V: TRBV7-9
size: few
DNA: TGTGCCAGCAGCCAATGGGACAGGAGTCAGACTGAAGCTTTCTTT
CDR3: CASSQWDRSQTEAFF

length: 14
D: .
J: TRBJ2-3
V: TRBV5-1
size: .
DNA: TGCGCCAGCAGCTTGGGGAAGGTCGGGGATACGCAGTATTTT
CDR3: CASSLGKVGDTQYF

length: 16
D: TRBD1
J: TRBJ2-7
V: TRBV5-6
size: .
DNA: TGTGCCAGCAGCGGGATCCCGGGACAGGGCTCCTACGAGCAGTACTTC
CDR3: CASSGIPGQGSYEQYF

length: 15
D: .
J: TRBJ1-5
V: TRBV7-2
size: few
DNA: TGTGCCAGCAGCTTAGGCCGACAGGATAATCAGCCCCAGCATTTT
CDR3: CASSLGRQDNQPQHF

length: 12
D: .
J: TRBJ1-2
V: TRBV4-2
size: .
DNA: TGTGCCAGCAGCCAAGAGGCTTATGGCTACACCTTC
CDR3: CASSQEAYGYTF

length: 20
D: TRBD2
J: TRBJ2-5
V: TRBV27
size: .
DNA: TGTGCCAGCAGTTTATCCCGGGGGCGCCCTAGCGGGGGAGATCAAGAGACCCAGTACTTC
CDR3: CASSLSRGRPSGGDQETQYF

length: 15
D: TRBD1
J: TRBJ1-1
V: TRBV28
size: few
DNA: TGTGCCAGCAGTGATTCCAGGGGGCGTCAAGATGAAGCTTTCTTT
CDR3: CASSDSRGRQDEAFF

length: 15
D: TRBD2
J: TRBJ2-1
V: TRBV25-1
size: .
DNA: TGTGCCAGCGGGGGTATAGCGGGAGGGGGGAATGAGCAGTTCTTC
CDR3: CASGGIAGGGNEQFF

length: 11
D: .
J: TRBJ1-2
V: TRBV29-1
size: .
DNA: TGCAGCCTGGGAGGGACGGATGGCTACACCTTC
CDR3: CSLGGTDGYTF

length: 18
D: TRBD2
J: TRBJ2-1
V: TRBV5-3
size: .
DNA: TGTGCCAGAAGCCCCGGGGGGGAGCGGGGGGCCCGGGGCAATGAGCAGTTCTTC
CDR3: CARSPGGERGARGNEQFF

length: 13
D: TRBD1
J: TRBJ2-7
V: TRBV19
size: .
DNA: TGTGCCAGTAGCACGAACAGGGGTTACGAGCAGTACTTC
CDR3: CASSTNRGYEQYF

length: 16
D: .
J: TRBJ1-1
V: TRBV5-6
size: .
DNA: TGTGCCAGCAGTTCGCTGACCAGACTCATGAACACTGAAGCTTTCTTT
CDR3: CASSSLTRLMNTEAFF

length: 19
D: TRBD1
J: TRBJ2-1
V: TRBV19
size: few
DNA: TGTGCCAGTAGTCCCCCGGGATGGAGCGACAGGGGTTTCTACAATGAGCAGTTCTTC
CDR3: CASSPPGWSDRGFYNEQFF